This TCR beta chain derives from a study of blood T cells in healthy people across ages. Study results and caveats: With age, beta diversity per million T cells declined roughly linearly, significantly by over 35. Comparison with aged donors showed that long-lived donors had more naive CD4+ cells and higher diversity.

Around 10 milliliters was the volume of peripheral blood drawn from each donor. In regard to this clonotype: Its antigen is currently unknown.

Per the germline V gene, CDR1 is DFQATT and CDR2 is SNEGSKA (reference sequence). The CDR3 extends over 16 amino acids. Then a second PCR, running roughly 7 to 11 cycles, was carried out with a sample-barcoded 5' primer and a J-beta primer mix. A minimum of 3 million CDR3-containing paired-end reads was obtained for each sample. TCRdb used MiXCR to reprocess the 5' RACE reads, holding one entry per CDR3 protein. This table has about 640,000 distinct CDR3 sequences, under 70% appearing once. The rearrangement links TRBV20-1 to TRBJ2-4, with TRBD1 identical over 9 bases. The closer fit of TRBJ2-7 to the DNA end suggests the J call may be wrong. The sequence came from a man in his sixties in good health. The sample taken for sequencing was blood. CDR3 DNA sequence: TGCAGTGCTAGCGATCCCCGCCGGGACAGGGAGTCCGAGCAGTACTTC. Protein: CSASDPRRDRESEQYF.